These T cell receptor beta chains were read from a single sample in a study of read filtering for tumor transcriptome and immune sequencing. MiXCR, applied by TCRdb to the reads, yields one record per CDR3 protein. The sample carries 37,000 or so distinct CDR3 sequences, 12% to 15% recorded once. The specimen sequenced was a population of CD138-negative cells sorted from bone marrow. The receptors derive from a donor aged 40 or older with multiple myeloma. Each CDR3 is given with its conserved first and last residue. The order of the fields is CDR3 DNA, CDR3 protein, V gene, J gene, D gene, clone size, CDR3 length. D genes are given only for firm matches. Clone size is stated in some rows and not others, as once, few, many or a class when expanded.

TGTGCCAGCCAGAGGACAGGCACAGATACGCAGTATTTT	CASQRTGTDTQYF	TRBV6-1	TRBJ2-3	-	many	13
TGCGCCAGCAGCCCGCAGATGGAACTAGGAGATACGCAGTATTTT	CASSPQMELGDTQYF	TRBV4-3	TRBJ2-3	-	many	15
TGCAGCGCCGGACGGTCAACACAAGAGACCCAGTACTTC	CSAGRSTQETQYF	TRBV29-1	TRBJ2-5	-	many	13
TGTGCTAGCAGCGAGAAAGCGGGGCCCCCTGGGGAGCTGTTTTTT	CASSEKAGPPGELFF	TRBV7-9	TRBJ2-2	TRBD2	medium-sized	15
TGTGCCAGCAGCTTGGTGGTCGGGGAGCTGTTTTTT	CASSLVVGELFF	TRBV5-8	TRBJ2-2	-	many	12
TGTGCCAGCAGCTGGGGACTAGCGACCTACGAGCAGTACTTC	CASSWGLATYEQYF	TRBV7-9	TRBJ2-7	TRBD2	many	14
TGTGCCAGCGTTTCCTCAGCGGGAGTTTCCTACGAGCAGTACTTC	CASVSSAGVSYEQYF	TRBV28	TRBJ2-7	TRBD2	many	15
TGTGCCAGCAGGACAGGGGCCACCACAGATACGCAGTATTTT	CASRTGATTDTQYF	TRBV28	TRBJ2-3	TRBD1	many	14
TGTGCCAGCAGCTCGGGACAGGGTTTTTACAATGAGCAGTTCTTC	CASSSGQGFYNEQFF	TRBV7-2	TRBJ2-1	TRBD1	many	15
TGTGCCTGGAGTGTACCCCCCCCAGCGCGAAACCCCTACGAGCAGTACTTC	CAWSVPPPARNPYEQYF	TRBV30	TRBJ2-7	-	many	17
TGTGCCAGCAGTCACCTCCTTGGAAACACCATATATTTT	CASSHLLGNTIYF	TRBV25-1	TRBJ1-3	-	-	13
TGCAGTGCTAGCCCGTTCGTACAGGGGGCCGGCAATGAGCAGTTCTTC	CSASPFVQGAGNEQFF	TRBV20-1	TRBJ2-1	TRBD1	many	16
TGTGCCAGCTCACTGACATCAGGGTCTGGCTCCTACAATGAGCAGTTCTTC	CASSLTSGSGSYNEQFF	TRBV18	TRBJ2-1	-	medium-sized	17
TGTGCCAGCAGCCCGCTTTACAGGGTGGGCGAAAAACTGTTTTTT	CASSPLYRVGEKLFF	TRBV5-5	TRBJ1-4	-	many	15
TGTGCCAGCAGTTACTCAGGACTAGAAGGTGAGCAGTTCTTC	CASSYSGLEGEQFF	TRBV6-2/TRBV6-3	TRBJ2-1	TRBD2	many	14
TGTGCCATCAGCGGGGGGGGAGCATCCAATGAGCAGTTCTTC	CAISGGGASNEQFF	TRBV10-3	TRBJ2-1	TRBD2	many	14
TGTGCCAGCAGGGGGACATCGGGTAGCACAGATACGCAGTATTTT	CASRGTSGSTDTQYF	TRBV2	TRBJ2-3	-	many	15
TGCAGTGCTAGTTTGGGATTAATCACAGATACGCAGTATTTT	CSASLGLITDTQYF	TRBV20-1	TRBJ2-3	-	many	14
TGTGCCAGCAGCTTGACCGGGACAGGGGAGGAGGCCAAAAACATTCAGTACTTC	CASSLTGTGEEAKNIQYF	TRBV13	TRBJ2-4	TRBD1	many	18
TGCGCCAGCAGAGAACTAGCGGGAGTGAATGAGCAGTTCTTC	CASRELAGVNEQFF	TRBV5-1	TRBJ2-1	TRBD2	many	14
TGTGCCAGGAGCTTGGTAGGGGACACAACCTACGAGCAGTACTTC	CARSLVGDTTYEQYF	TRBV5-5	TRBJ2-7	-	few	15
TGCAGTGCTACCGGGCCTGGTGGCTACACCTTC	CSATGPGGYTF	TRBV20-1	TRBJ1-2	-	many	11
TGTGCCAGCAGTCCCTCCGGGGGGGGGCGGGAAGAGCAGTTCTTC	CASSPSGGGREEQFF	TRBV6-1	TRBJ2-1	TRBD2	many	15
TGTGCCAGCAGCTCCGGGACCTGGAGGGATGAGCAGTTCTTC	CASSSGTWRDEQFF	TRBV7-6	TRBJ2-1	-	many	14
TGTGCCAGCAGTTCCTACCCGGGAAGCAATCAGCCCCAGCATTTT	CASSSYPGSNQPQHF	TRBV27	TRBJ1-5	-	few	15
TGCAGTGTGGAGACGTGGCGCACCTACAATGAGCAGTTCTTC	CSVETWRTYNEQFF	TRBV20-1	TRBJ2-1	-	many	14
TGTGCCGGCAGTTTAGGAGGCCTCTCCTACAATGAGCAGTTCTTC	CAGSLGGLSYNEQFF	TRBV27	TRBJ2-1	-	many	15
TGTGCCAGCAGTGGTCGGAACTTTGGCCCCCAGTACTTC	CASSGRNFGPQYF	TRBV6-2/TRBV6-3	TRBJ2-5	-	few	13
TGTGCCAGCAGCCCACCCGGACAGGGGGCGAGTGGCTACACCTTC	CASSPPGQGASGYTF	TRBV28	TRBJ1-2	TRBD1	many	15
TGTGCCATCAGTGATAGGGGCAGCTATACCGGGGAGCTGTTTTTT	CAISDRGSYTGELFF	TRBV10-3	TRBJ2-2	-	many	15
TGCAGCGTTGTCCAGGAGAGTAACACTGAAGCTTTCTTT	CSVVQESNTEAFF	TRBV29-1	TRBJ1-1	-	many	13
TGTGCCAGCTCACATAAGGAGACCCAGTACTTC	CASSHKETQYF	TRBV18	TRBJ2-5	-	many	11
TGCAGTGCTGGACAGGGTCCTCAGCCCCAGCATTTT	CSAGQGPQPQHF	TRBV20-1	TRBJ1-5	TRBD1	many	12
TGTGCCAGCAGCGAGACAGGGGGCCCTGGAAACACCATATATTTT	CASSETGGPGNTIYF	TRBV3-1	TRBJ1-3	TRBD1	few	15
TGTGCCTGGAGCCCCGGGAGCAGCTCCTACAATGAGCAGTTCTTC	CAWSPGSSSYNEQFF	TRBV30	TRBJ2-1	-	many	15
TGCAGCGTTGGAAGTGACGAGCAGTACTTC	CSVGSDEQYF	TRBV29-1	TRBJ2-7	-	many	10